This T cell receptor (beta chain) was captured in a study of blood T cell repertoires in COVID-19 (dated by TCRdb to the early 2020s). Context from the whole study: Samples from collaborators originated in the United States, Italy and Spain and spanned both the acute and convalescent phases of COVID-19. The repertoires were released in a freely available public database intended as a resource for research on the immune response to SARS-CoV-2. The samples were drawn from two sources: the first 160 participants of the ongoing ImmuneRACE study, and 950 to 1,500 subjects contributed by 6 global collaborators. The material from the prospective study consisted of cDNA or gDNA derived from T cells, B-cell-depleted T cells, or PBMCs. A de-identified subject ID, COVID-19 status, age in years and sex were almost always included in the sample metadata. Deeply sampled blood TCRbeta repertoires from subjects exposed to, actively infected with, or recovered from COVID-19 were included in the dataset. Where HLA class I and class II types were available, the types were taken from metadata supplied by the sample provider, not from assay-based typing. Study-level results and caveats: How much clinical and demographic metadata was included differed by source and by participant, and the metadata was provided uncurated.

TCRbeta CDR3 regions were amplified from genomic DNA by means of the immunoSEQ Assay, a bias-controlled multiplex PCR. In the source study's methods: The number of nucleated cells in each sample was estimated from the amplification of reference gene primers within the assay. Sequence reads were collapsed and filtered to measure the absolute abundance of every unique TCRbeta CDR3 rearrangement. For each sample, productive Simpson clonality was calculated by taking the square root of Simpson's diversity index across productive rearrangements. TCRdb limited this immuneACCESS table to in-frame rearrangements with V and J called. A share of clones is missing; checked studies link under half to unresolved V genes, and the rest is unexplained. V and J calls and clone size are those listed in that table; D and trimming were worked out from the DNA. This sample holds about 74,000 clones; about four fifths were observed only once. The ten biggest clones cover around 21% of the sample.

Collaborating institutions collected whole blood in K2EDTA tubes following their own protocols. For TCRbeta analysis, collaborators shipped samples as frozen whole blood, isolated PBMCs, or DNA extracted from either of those sample types. There are a few counts of this clone. Its antigen specificity is not known. No qualities accompany the bases; no much larger clone lies one base away. The cysteine opens and the phenylalanine closes a CDR3 of 15 amino acids. The DNA shown is the 45-base CDR3, in frame from base 1. The junction shows trimming of 0 bases on V and 9 bases on J, and the gene matches do not reach 8 bases of it. CDR1 and CDR2 are read off the germline V gene (reference sequence) as SGHNT and YYREEE.

The rearrangement combines TRBV5-4 with TRBJ2-4; 8 nucleotides in the junction match TRBD2. The receptor was isolated from a man aged 65-85 years with acute or convalescent COVID-19. Material for sequencing was peripheral blood. The CDR3 loop reads CASSLGGLVEPIQYF. The DNA is TGTGCCAGCAGCTTGGGGGGACTAGTCGAGCCCATTCAGTACTTC.